The source of this T cell receptor (beta chain) is a study of cytomegalovirus exposure and HLA in healthy donors (dated by TCRdb to 2015 to 2018). Study-level background: An earlier analysis of some 620 of the donors reported 276 Gb of sequence data and 117 million unique TCR beta sequences obtained from about 179 million T cells. An early release covering 550 to 700 HLA-typed donors comprised approximately 300 gigabases of sequencing data and approximately 85 million unique TCR sequences. Of the approximately 400 genotyped donors, 70% to 90% were placed in the genetic ancestry cluster associated with self-reported Caucasian donors. The study aimed to test whether cataloging public T cell receptors could reveal signatures of past pathogen exposure. Using immunosequencing, the study profiled T cell repertoires from 500 to 800 subjects and related those repertoires to cytomegalovirus serostatus. Besides the first cohort of around 700 subjects, a separate validation cohort made up of roughly 120 different subjects was used. To predict cytomegalovirus infection status, the study brought together high-throughput TCR immunosequencing, statistical association of individual TCRs with disease status, and machine learning. To study patterns of TCR occurrence, a later analysis re-analyzed previously published TCR beta repertoires from 666 donors and added high-resolution HLA genotyping. In the later analysis, no new phenotypic data were used to find candidate immune exposures; instead, reliance was placed on TCR beta sequences and their occurrence across donors. An earlier analysis of roughly 580 of the donors used high-throughput TCR beta sequencing to judge whether each TCR beta V gene segment behaved as functional or pseudogenic. Donor age, sex, ethnicity and CMV serostatus were compiled together with the repertoire data. Genome-wide SNP genotypes for about 65% of the roughly 670 donors were used in a later genetic analysis, which treated that subset as a discovery cohort. Every discovery cohort repertoire had been produced on one sequencing platform. HLA typing included class I and class II loci at four-digit resolution. Typing coverage varied by locus: 629-630 donors for A, B, C, DRB1 and DQB1; about 520 for DQA1; around 610 for DPA1; 400 to 480 for DPB1. Four to six DR-DQ haplotypes were handled as single units for association and clustering because linkage in the cohort was strong. Among about 390 genotyped donors of the cohort, an average of around 240,000 unique TCR beta nucleotide sequences were sequenced per donor, roughly a sixth of them non-productive. Overall study results and their limits: A cluster of highly shared sequence variants was judged likely to represent a technical artifact of the sequencing pipeline. The study gave a list of 150 to 200 TCR beta chains associated with cytomegalovirus. Presence/absence analyses assumed roughly uniform sequencing depth across donors, an assumption that may not hold. In a later analysis, the rate of TCR association differed among HLA loci, with DRB1 alleles having the most associated TCRs and HLA-C alleles having the fewest. Correlated functional status among segregating V segments might reflect linkage disequilibrium, but an unknown experimental factor could not be ruled out. In a later analysis, some 17,000 TCR beta sequences were associated with specific HLA alleles at a false discovery rate of 0.05. Because HLA typing was missing for some donors at each locus, association tests included only the typed subset. A further reported finding was that TCR beta sequences accurately predicted the HLA-A and HLA-B alleles for most subjects in the first cohort. The 87-base-pair reads could not distinguish some IMGT-functional V segments, including TRBV6-2 and TRBV6-3, so those segments were excluded. In a later analysis, several top co-occurrence clusters were reported to appear linked to parvovirus B19, influenza, CMV and Epstein-Barr virus. The classifier was reported to diagnose cytomegalovirus status with high specificity and sensitivity in both the original cohort and the validation cohort. Only TCR beta chains were sequenced in this cohort, and the absence of alpha or paired-chain data limited detectable features. Compared with equally common non-associated chains, HLA-associated TCR beta chains in a later analysis were more clonally expanded and had lower generation probabilities. While some public TCRs were present in many individuals, most TCR sequences turned up only very rarely across donors. A few of the identified cytomegalovirus-associated TCR beta chains were confirmed in vitro to be specific for cytomegalovirus antigens. When HLA alleles, especially DR and DQ, strongly co-occurred, attributing TCR associations to individual alleles was difficult. In an earlier analysis of approximately 590 of the donors, most TCR beta V segments were observed in productive rearrangements about 87% or about 30% of the time, broadly matching IMGT annotations. In a later genetic analysis, fewer N-insertions in productive TCRs were reported among donors in an Asian-associated ancestry cluster than the approximately 710-donor mean. Because counts were too low, seventeen rarely observed V segments, including chromosome 9 orphons, were excluded from the earlier analysis of several hundred of the donors. In a later analysis, most CMV-associated TCR beta chains were found to appear HLA-restricted, with HLA associations seemingly driven largely by CMV exposure. Immune exposure information for the cohort was limited to CMV serostatus. According to the authors, the approach could potentially be generalized to other disease states and immunological phenotypes. In a later genetic analysis, a missense DCLRE1C variant was associated with V-gene and J-gene trimming of TCR beta chains, and the association was replicated in an independent cohort.

The CDR3, from cysteine to phenylalanine, totals 15 residues. The retained sequence is limited to the CDR3, 45 bases, with the frame set at the first base. At the junction V is shortened by 5 bases and J by 8 bases, with 18 bases in between. The germline V gene (reference sequence) provides CDR1 MNHEY and CDR2 SMNVEV. On this clone: This clone's antigen is unknown. Base qualities are not at hand, and no much larger clone is one base apart.

Library generation was performed with the immunoSEQ multiplex PCR assay. For the multiplex PCR, a mixture combining 60 forward primers for TCR Vbeta segments and 13 reverse primers for TCR Jbeta segments was used. The CDR3 region of rearranged TCR beta genes was amplified from genomic DNA with a multiplex PCR assay. Amplified TCR beta libraries were sequenced as 87-base-pair reads on the Illumina HiSeq System. Turning to the authors' computational methods: A later analysis counted some 80 million unique TCR beta chains across the 700 or so repertoires, and around 9.9 million of these chains were shared by at least two donors. Raw reads were error-corrected and collapsed into unique sequences by a nearest-neighbor algorithm in which closely related sequences were merged to remove PCR and sequencing errors. CDR3 sequences were aligned to IMGT reference sequences to assign V, D and J gene segments. For a sequence to be retained, a match of at least six nucleotides was required to both a V gene segment and a J gene segment. A rearrangement was called productive if the CDR3 had no stop codons and remained in frame with V and J, and every other rearrangement was called non-productive. Following IMGT convention, CDR3 was defined as the stretch from the second conserved V-encoded cysteine to the conserved J-encoded phenylalanine. The earlier analysis of 500 to 750 of the donors excluded any sequence lacking an unambiguous match to a single V gene segment. In an earlier analysis of approximately 590 of the donors, V segments were called functional above 56.7% productive rearrangements and were called segregating when the between-donor standard deviation exceeded 5%. A statistical classification framework was built to diagnose cytomegalovirus status from the catalog of TCR beta chain sequences. In a later analysis, TCR nucleotide sequences were compared against IMGT/GENE-DB human TR gene sequences so that V and J genes could be assigned. Using the TCRdist pipeline, a later analysis assigned CDR3 sequences along with most-parsimonious VDJ recombination scenarios. In a later analysis, each TCR beta chain was defined by its CDR3 amino acid sequence together with its V-gene family, and reads lacking a unique V-gene family were excluded. To address suspected cross-contamination and a sequencing artifact, a later analysis removed 592 highly shared, low-generation-probability nucleotide sequences. In a later analysis, a clonal expansion index was calculated for each public chain from normalized within-repertoire ranks of inferred template counts. In a later analysis, generation probabilities were computed using a VDJ recombination model fitted to out-of-frame rearrangements, and the results were checked against IGoR. Hypergeometric tests were used in a later analysis to score TCR-TCR, TCR-HLA and TCR-CMV co-occurrence, with a repertoire-size bias correction applied to the TCR pairs. A later analysis estimated false discovery rates by permuting HLA or CMV assignments 20 times. In a later analysis, co-occurring TCRs were grouped using DBSCAN, and TCRdist sequence similarity was added for clustering within HLA-allele-positive subsets. Repertoires with fewer than 30,000 or more than 120,000 public chains, plus five repertoires with anomalous nucleotide sharing, were excluded from co-occurrence clustering. TCRdb took over this immuneACCESS table, retaining in-frame rearrangements with V and J assigned. Such tables are incomplete; in checked studies, under half of the missing clones stem from an unresolved V gene, and the remainder is unexplained. Clonal size and the V and J genes are those of that table, whereas D and trimming came from the DNA. The table for this sample lists around 200,000 clones; around 75% of them were counted only once. 6.3% of the sample is held by the ten biggest clonotypes.

The cohort consisted of 650 to 850 healthy bone marrow donors. Cohort members were all nominally healthy when sampled, although unrecorded immune exposures were likely present. The donor was CMV seropositive and belonged to the group of over 250 seropositive cohort members. A peripheral blood sample was collected from each donor, and TCR beta sequencing was performed on peripheral blood mononuclear cells. Genomic DNA extraction from the blood cell samples was performed with the Qiagen DNeasy Blood Extraction Kit. This receptor was obtained from a man aged 35-49 years in good health and CMV-seropositive. The sequence is built from TRBV27 and TRBJ1-4; TRBD1 could be the D gene, as 6 bases match. The specimen was PBMCs. DNA sequence: TGTGCCAGCAGTCCGTTGCCAGGACAGAGGGAAAAACTGTTTTTT. The encoded protein is CASSPLPGQREKLFF.